This is a list of T cell receptor beta chains from one sample in a study of T cell responses to AZD1222 COVID-19 vaccine. Sequencing used immunoSEQ multiplex PCR; TCRdb keeps in-frame clones, though not all of them. This sample has under 200,000 clones, with more than 85% found just once. The sequencing here drew on peripheral blood, taken on day 0 of AZD1222 vaccination. These receptors came from an adult in good health. The CDR3 runs from the conserved cysteine through the conserved F or W. The D gene is left open where the match is weak. Size is omitted from some rows. Given values are once, few, many or a class for expanded clones.

V,J,D,size,CDR3,DNA
TRBV14,TRBJ2-3,TRBD1,-,CASSQVRTGIPTDTQYF,TGTGCCAGCAGCCAAGTACGGACAGGGATCCCCACAGATACGCAGTATTTT
TRBV5-1,TRBJ2-1,TRBD1,-,CASSSGQGRNEQFF,TGCGCCAGCAGCTCCGGACAGGGTAGGAATGAGCAGTTCTTC
TRBV11-3,TRBJ1-1,-,-,CASSDQQGSTEAFF,TGTGCCAGCAGCGACCAACAGGGATCCACTGAAGCTTTCTTT
TRBV9,TRBJ1-2,TRBD1,once,CASSLGTGGNYGYTF,TGTGCCAGCAGCCTGGGGACAGGGGGGAACTATGGCTACACCTTC
TRBV11-2,TRBJ1-1,TRBD1,-,CASSLRQGVRQAAFF,TGTGCCAGCAGCCTGCGACAGGGGGTACGACAAGCGGCTTTCTTT
TRBV5-1,TRBJ2-7,-,-,CASSPGWQGSSYEQYF,TGCGCCAGCAGCCCGGGCTGGCAGGGTAGCTCCTACGAGCAGTACTTC
TRBV4-1,TRBJ1-1,-,-,CASSQPGLEAFF,TGCGCCAGCAGCCAACCGGGTCTTGAAGCTTTCTTT
TRBV19,TRBJ1-1,-,-,CASTAWANLNTEAFF,TGTGCCAGTACCGCCTGGGCGAACCTCAACACTGAAGCTTTCTTT
TRBV4-2,TRBJ2-1,TRBD2,-,CASSSGTSAHNEQFF,TGTGCCAGCAGCTCTGGGACTAGCGCTCACAATGAGCAGTTCTTC
TRBV4-1,TRBJ2-1,-,once,CASSQGSGFTYNEQFF,TGCGCCAGCAGCCAAGGTAGCGGTTTTACCTACAATGAGCAGTTCTTC
TRBV19,TRBJ1-1,-,-,CASSIDLTGEAFF,TGTGCCAGTAGTATAGATCTTACAGGAGAAGCTTTCTTT
TRBV27,TRBJ1-1,-,once,CASSYLLNTEAFF,TGTGCCAGCAGTTATCTTCTGAACACTGAAGCTTTCTTT
TRBV19,TRBJ1-5,-,-,CASMGTRFREPQHF,TGTGCCAGTATGGGAACAAGGTTCAGGGAGCCCCAGCATTTT
TRBV19,TRBJ1-2,-,-,CASSINGRQALSYGYTF,TGTGCCAGTAGTATTAATGGTCGTCAAGCCCTATCTTATGGCTACACCTTC
TRBV18,TRBJ1-2,-,-,CASSPIKGDYGYTF,TGTGCCAGCTCACCAATCAAGGGTGACTATGGCTACACCTTC
TRBV5-4,TRBJ2-7,-,-,CASSLDATSYEQYF,TGTGCCAGCAGCTTGGATGCGACTAGCTACGAGCAGTACTTC
TRBV30,TRBJ1-5,-,-,CAWRPKRTVSNQPQHF,TGTGCCTGGAGACCCAAACGGACAGTTAGCAATCAGCCCCAGCATTTT
TRBV12-5,TRBJ2-1,TRBD2,-,CASGFLAGPNEQFF,TGTGCTAGTGGTTTTTTAGCGGGACCCAATGAGCAGTTCTTC
TRBV27,TRBJ2-7,TRBD2,-,CASSLSIRGGRAYEQYF,TGTGCCAGCAGTTTATCGATCCGGGGAGGGAGGGCCTACGAGCAGTACTTC
TRBV5-1,TRBJ2-5,-,-,CASSLLDQKETQYF,TGCGCCAGCAGCTTGCTGGACCAAAAAGAGACCCAGTACTTC
TRBV6-5,TRBJ1-1,-,-,CASRGQGTEAFF,TGTGCCAGCCGGGGTCAAGGGACTGAAGCTTTCTTT
TRBV5-1,TRBJ2-7,-,-,CASSLTGTEGYEQYF,TGCGCCAGCAGCTTGACAGGGACTGAGGGCTACGAGCAGTACTTC
TRBV19,TRBJ1-2,-,-,CASSPPLVYVGYTF,TGTGCCAGTAGTCCCCCCTTGGTCTACGTCGGCTACACCTTC
TRBV7-9,TRBJ1-2,TRBD1,-,CASSVGQEHYGYTF,TGTGCCAGCAGCGTCGGACAGGAGCACTATGGCTACACCTTC
TRBV6-5,TRBJ1-5,-,-,CASSYSGGGQPQHF,TGTGCCAGCAGTTACAGCGGGGGAGGACAGCCCCAGCATTTT
TRBV18,TRBJ1-1,-,once,CASSNLEGTEAFF,TGTGCCAGCTCCAACCTAGAGGGAACTGAAGCTTTCTTT
TRBV4-1,TRBJ1-2,-,once,CASSQDPSWRGDGYTF,TGCGCCAGCAGCCAAGATCCTTCTTGGCGCGGAGATGGCTACACCTTC
TRBV6-1,TRBJ1-4,-,-,CASSVVDTITVIEKLFF,TGTGCCAGCAGTGTCGTGGACACTATAACGGTGATAGAAAAACTGTTTTTT
TRBV20-1,TRBJ1-1,-,-,CSASSAGKHTEAFF,TGCAGTGCTAGTTCCGCGGGTAAGCACACTGAAGCTTTCTTT
TRBV18,TRBJ1-5,TRBD1,-,CASSRDSHQPQHF,TGTGCCAGCTCTCGGGACAGCCATCAGCCCCAGCATTTT
TRBV11-2,TRBJ1-1,-,once,CASSLRAVQTEAFF,TGTGCCAGCAGCTTAAGGGCAGTCCAGACTGAAGCTTTCTTT
TRBV27,TRBJ2-1,-,-,CASSFSGSSYNEQFF,TGTGCCAGCAGTTTTAGCGGCAGCTCCTACAATGAGCAGTTCTTC
TRBV5-6,TRBJ1-4,-,-,CASSSTSGPVGEKLFF,TGTGCCAGCAGCTCTACCTCGGGGCCTGTGGGTGAAAAACTGTTTTTT
TRBV5-4,TRBJ2-7,-,-,CASSLEATPTYEQYF,TGTGCCAGCAGCTTGGAGGCTACCCCTACCTACGAGCAGTACTTC
TRBV11-3,TRBJ1-1,TRBD1,once,CASSRGGEITEAFF,TGTGCCAGCAGCCGAGGGGGCGAGATCACTGAAGCTTTCTTT
TRBV6-6,TRBJ1-1,-,-,CASSYRPGRLNTEAFF,TGTGCCAGCAGTTACAGGCCCGGGCGATTGAACACTGAAGCTTTCTTT
TRBV5-1,TRBJ2-2,TRBD1,-,CASRVFSRQGNTGELFF,TGCGCCAGCAGGGTTTTTAGTAGACAGGGGAACACCGGGGAGCTGTTTTTT
TRBV6-1,TRBJ1-1,-,-,CASSEYPQMGNTEAFF,TGTGCCAGCAGTGAATACCCACAAATGGGGAACACTGAAGCTTTCTTT
TRBV27,TRBJ1-2,-,-,CASVDRGRGGYTF,TGTGCCAGCGTTGATCGAGGGCGCGGTGGCTACACCTTC
TRBV21-1,TRBJ1-6,-,few,CASSIREEATNSPLHF,TGTGCCAGCAGCATTAGGGAAGAAGCTACCAATTCACCCCTCCACTTT
TRBV10-3,TRBJ1-1,-,-,CAISERVNEAFF,TGTGCCATCAGTGAACGAGTGAATGAAGCTTTCTTT
TRBV7-8,TRBJ1-1,TRBD1,-,CASSEGGRGTEAFF,TGTGCCAGCAGCGAAGGGGGCCGGGGCACTGAAGCTTTCTTT
TRBV5-1,TRBJ1-1,-,-,CASSLGGGWSEAFF,TGCGCCAGCAGCCTAGGCGGGGGCTGGTCTGAAGCTTTCTTT
TRBV30,TRBJ1-5,-,-,CAAKGPYSNQPQHF,TGTGCCGCTAAGGGACCTTATAGCAATCAGCCCCAGCATTTT
TRBV5-8,TRBJ1-2,-,once,CASSFGRNYGYTF,TGTGCCAGCAGCTTTGGGCGTAACTATGGCTACACCTTC
TRBV7-9,TRBJ1-3,-,-,CASSFHRSSGNTIYF,TGTGCCAGCAGCTTCCACCGGAGCTCTGGAAACACCATATATTTT
TRBV9,TRBJ2-1,-,-,CASSVGRRDGSEQFF,TGTGCCAGCAGCGTAGGTCGGAGGGACGGGAGTGAGCAGTTCTTC
TRBV6-2/TRBV6-3,TRBJ1-4,TRBD1,few,CASSTTGPRDEKLFF,TGTGCCAGCAGTACGACAGGGCCAAGGGATGAAAAACTGTTTTTT
TRBV21-1,TRBJ1-1,-,-,CASSAARGGGTEAFF,TGTGCCAGCAGCGCAGCCAGGGGAGGCGGCACTGAAGCTTTCTTT
TRBV19,TRBJ1-3,-,-,CASSIQSSGNTIYF,TGTGCCAGTAGTATACAGAGCTCTGGAAACACCATATATTTT
TRBV19,TRBJ1-1,-,-,CASMKPGFMGNTEAFF,TGTGCCAGTATGAAACCGGGTTTTATGGGCAACACTGAAGCTTTCTTT
TRBV7-6,TRBJ2-7,TRBD1,-,CASSSGQGLAEQYF,TGTGCCAGCAGCTCCGGACAGGGTTTGGCCGAGCAGTACTTC
TRBV5-4,TRBJ1-1,-,-,CASSPQKERNTEAFF,TGTGCCAGCAGCCCTCAAAAGGAGAGGAACACTGAAGCTTTCTTT
TRBV4-1,TRBJ1-2,-,-,CASSLGMGGSYGYTF,TGCGCCAGCAGCCTCGGAATGGGGGGCTCATATGGCTACACCTTC
TRBV5-1,TRBJ2-7,-,-,CASSPNTGAGTGEQYF,TGCGCCAGCAGCCCGAACACCGGGGCCGGCACAGGCGAGCAGTACTTC
TRBV6-5,TRBJ1-2,-,-,CASSPITRGRGNTF,TGTGCCAGCAGTCCAATAACCCGAGGGCGCGGAAATACCTTC
TRBV3-1/TRBV3-2,TRBJ2-5,-,-,CASSQDHGGLVETQYF,TGTGCCAGCAGCCAAGATCATGGGGGTTTGGTTGAGACCCAGTACTTC
TRBV6-5,TRBJ1-5,TRBD1,-,CASSDPGQGNQPQHF,TGTGCCAGCAGCGACCCGGGACAGGGGAATCAGCCCCAGCATTTT
TRBV19,TRBJ1-3,-,-,CASLPPGRNTIYF,TGTGCCAGCCTCCCTCCCGGCAGAAACACCATATATTTT